This T cell receptor (beta chain) was retrieved from a study of T cell responses to AZD1222 COVID-19 vaccine. Findings and caveats of the study: Donors skewed white British and female; clonal diversity was possibly underestimated.

Assay: immunoSEQ multiplex PCR; the TCRdb copy retains only in-frame clones and omits some. The table has around 99,000 clones, about 87% seen once. V lost 3 bases to trimming and J lost 2 bases, with 0 bases between them. Germline V CDR1 and CDR2: SGHDT, YYEEEE. The CDR3 contains 12 residues. Of note for this clone: Antigen specificity is unknown.

The receptor was isolated from an adult who received the AZD1222 COVID-19 vaccine. The material was peripheral blood, obtained 28 days after the second AZD1222 dose. V gene TRBV5-6 combines with J gene TRBJ2-6; D not certain. CDR3 nucleotides: TGTGCCAGCAGCTCTGGGGCCAACGTCCTGACTTTC. It codes for CASSSGANVLTF.